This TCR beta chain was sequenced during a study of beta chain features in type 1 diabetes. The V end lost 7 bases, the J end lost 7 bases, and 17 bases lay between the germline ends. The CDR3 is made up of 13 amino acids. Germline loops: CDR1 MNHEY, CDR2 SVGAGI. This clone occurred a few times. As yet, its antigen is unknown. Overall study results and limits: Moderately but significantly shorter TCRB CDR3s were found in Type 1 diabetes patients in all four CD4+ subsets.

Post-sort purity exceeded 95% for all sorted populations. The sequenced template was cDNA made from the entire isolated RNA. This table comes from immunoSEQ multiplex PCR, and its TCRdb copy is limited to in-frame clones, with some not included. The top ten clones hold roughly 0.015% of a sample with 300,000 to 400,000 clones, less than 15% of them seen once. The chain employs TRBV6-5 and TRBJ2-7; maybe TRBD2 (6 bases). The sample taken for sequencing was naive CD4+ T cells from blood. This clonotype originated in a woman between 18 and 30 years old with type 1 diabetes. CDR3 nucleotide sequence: TGTGCCAGCAAGATACCGGGGAGGTGGGAGCAGTACTTC. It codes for CASKIPGRWEQYF.